This entry concerns a single T cell receptor (beta chain). The data were obtained in a study of tumor-infiltrating lymphocytes in primary liver carcinoma. Germline DNA was also extracted, and blood RNA derived from unsorted whole blood. There are 14 residues in the CDR3. Germline lookup yields CDR1 SGHRS and CDR2 YFSETQ. V was clipped by 0 bases and J by 6 bases, with 13 bases between them. The input was approximately 500 ng total RNA; TCR beta cDNA was made from it with a constant-region primer. TCR beta libraries came from three nested multiplex PCR rounds using slightly modified ARM-PCR. Running 10 cycles apiece, the first two PCR rounds relied on TRBV1-TRBV30 forward primers together with a C-beta reverse primer. TCRdb processed the multiplex PCR reads anew with MiXCR; each CDR3 protein has one entry. The repertoire holds roughly 180,000 distinct CDR3 sequences, with 50% to 75% as singletons.

The sequenced sample was peripheral blood. The chain joins TRBV5-1 to TRBJ2-7; D gene uncertain. The source of this sequence is a man in his forties with primary liver carcinoma and hepatitis B virus infection. The CDR3 loop is CASSLDWGSSEQYF. As DNA, the CDR3 is TGCGCCAGCAGCTTGGATTGGGGAAGCAGCGAGCAGTACTTC. The entire variable domain, with the rest obtained from reference TRBV5-1 and TRBJ2-7, is as follows: KAGVTQTPRYLIKTRGQQVTLSCSPISGHRSVSWYQQTPGQGLQFLFEYFSETQRNKGNFPGRFSGRQFSNSRSEMNVSTLELGDSALYLCASSLDWGSSEQYFGPGTRLTVT.